The rows below give T cell receptor beta chains drawn from one sample of a study of radiation and T cells in renal cell carcinoma. Sequencing was performed with immunoSEQ multiplex PCR; in TCRdb, only in-frame clones are kept and a portion is missing. This table holds fewer than 200,000 clones, about nine tenths found once. Here the sequenced sample was blood, taken from a patient whose treatment included radiotherapy and nephrectomy. The receptor source for this set is a woman in her forties or fifties with renal cell carcinoma. Each CDR3 is given with its conserved first and last residue. Each record gives: V gene, J gene, clone size, D gene, CDR3 protein, CDR3 DNA. D genes are given only for firm matches. Clone size is stated in some rows and not others, as once, few, many or a class when expanded.

V: TRBV18; J: TRBJ2-2; size: .; D: TRBD1; CDR3: CASSPQGQGIVTGELFF; DNA: TGTGCCAGCTCACCACAGGGACAGGGGATTGTCACCGGGGAGCTGTTTTTT
V: TRBV6-5; J: TRBJ1-2; size: .; D: .; CDR3: CASSYSPPVGEYGYTF; DNA: TGTGCCAGCAGTTACTCCCCTCCGGTCGGGGAGTATGGCTACACCTTC
V: TRBV5-4; J: TRBJ2-7; size: .; D: .; CDR3: CASSDTSGGYEQYF; DNA: TGTGCCAGCAGCGATACAAGTGGGGGGTACGAGCAGTACTTC
V: TRBV10-3; J: TRBJ2-5; size: once; D: TRBD1; CDR3: CAISKPGGETQYF; DNA: TGTGCCATCAGTAAACCAGGGGGAGAGACCCAGTACTTC
V: TRBV13; J: TRBJ1-2; size: .; D: .; CDR3: CASYGVRGELYGYTF; DNA: TGTGCCAGCTACGGAGTCAGGGGTGAACTATATGGCTACACCTTC
V: TRBV7-9; J: TRBJ1-2; size: .; D: .; CDR3: CASSHAGTAYGYTF; DNA: TGTGCCAGCAGCCATGCAGGAACTGCCTATGGCTACACCTTC
V: TRBV7-9; J: TRBJ1-2; size: .; D: .; CDR3: CASSLDGGQVGGYTF; DNA: TGTGCCAGCAGCTTAGATGGAGGGCAGGTTGGTGGCTACACCTTC
V: TRBV6-1; J: TRBJ2-7; size: once; D: .; CDR3: CASSEVGGLGAYEQYF; DNA: TGTGCCAGCAGTGAGGTCGGCGGGCTCGGGGCCTACGAGCAGTACTTC
V: TRBV6-6; J: TRBJ2-3; size: .; D: TRBD2; CDR3: CASSLPSGGAGDTQYF; DNA: TGTGCCAGCAGTCTCCCTAGCGGGGGGGCGGGAGATACGCAGTATTTT
V: TRBV6-6; J: TRBJ2-1; size: .; D: TRBD1; CDR3: CASSTGAVYNEQFF; DNA: TGTGCCAGCAGTACAGGGGCGGTCTACAATGAGCAGTTCTTC
V: TRBV7-6; J: TRBJ2-2; size: .; D: .; CDR3: CASSLKDVRPFLNTGELFF; DNA: TGTGCCAGCAGCTTAAAGGACGTCCGACCTTTCCTGAACACCGGGGAGCTGTTTTTT
V: TRBV14; J: TRBJ1-2; size: .; D: .; CDR3: CASSPETHYGYTF; DNA: TGTGCCAGCAGCCCCGAGACACACTATGGCTACACCTTC
V: TRBV6-5; J: TRBJ2-7; size: .; D: .; CDR3: CASTTKDFLARYF; DNA: TGTGCCAGCACCACTAAGGACTTCCTAGCACGGTACTTC
V: TRBV7-6; J: TRBJ2-7; size: .; D: .; CDR3: CASSLEAGNPYEQYF; DNA: TGTGCCAGCAGCTTAGAAGCAGGGAACCCCTACGAGCAGTACTTC
V: TRBV5-8; J: TRBJ1-1; size: .; D: TRBD1; CDR3: CASSLSGTGGTEAFF; DNA: TGTGCCAGCAGCTTGTCAGGGACAGGGGGAACTGAAGCTTTCTTT
V: TRBV5-1; J: TRBJ2-5; size: .; D: .; CDR3: CASSLWAGSGETQYF; DNA: TGCGCCAGCAGCTTGTGGGCAGGGAGTGGGGAGACCCAGTACTTC
V: TRBV18; J: TRBJ1-6; size: .; D: .; CDR3: CASSVPGQNSPLHF; DNA: TGTGCCAGCTCAGTGCCGGGACAAAATTCACCCCTCCACTTT
V: TRBV7-9; J: TRBJ2-2; size: few; D: .; CDR3: CASSLDGQRELFF; DNA: TGTGCCAGCAGCTTGGACGGACAGCGGGAGCTGTTTTTT
V: TRBV6-5; J: TRBJ2-7; size: .; D: TRBD2; CDR3: CASSYPSPSGGYEQYF; DNA: TGTGCCAGCAGTTACCCATCCCCTAGCGGGGGCTACGAGCAGTACTTC
V: TRBV5-1; J: TRBJ2-7; size: .; D: .; CDR3: CASSPGLTYEQYF; DNA: TGCGCCAGCTCGCCGGGATTAACCTACGAGCAGTACTTC
V: TRBV19; J: TRBJ2-5; size: .; D: .; CDR3: CASSRQQETQYF; DNA: TGTGCCAGTAGTAGGCAGCAAGAGACCCAGTACTTC
V: TRBV6-5; J: TRBJ2-1; size: .; D: .; CDR3: CASSYNKGNEQFF; DNA: TGTGCCAGCAGTTACAACAAGGGAAATGAGCAGTTCTTC
V: TRBV4-2; J: TRBJ2-1; size: .; D: .; CDR3: CASSQDSKSIF; DNA: TGTGCCAGCAGCCAGGACAGTAAGTCGATCTTC
V: TRBV2; J: TRBJ1-2; size: .; D: .; CDR3: CASSAIGGDYGYTF; DNA: TGTGCCAGCAGTGCCATCGGGGGGGACTATGGCTACACCTTC
V: TRBV7-9; J: TRBJ2-5; size: .; D: .; CDR3: CASSTLQGTEGETQYF; DNA: TGTGCCAGCAGCACCTTGCAGGGCACAGAAGGAGAGACCCAGTACTTC
V: TRBV5-5; J: TRBJ1-2; size: .; D: TRBD1; CDR3: CASSFTGQGGYGYTF; DNA: TGTGCCAGCAGCTTTACTGGACAGGGAGGCTATGGCTACACCTTC
V: TRBV30; J: TRBJ2-3; size: .; D: .; CDR3: CAGTYAKADTQYF; DNA: TGTGCTGGGACATATGCTAAGGCAGATACGCAGTATTTT
V: TRBV5-8; J: TRBJ1-2; size: .; D: TRBD1; CDR3: CASNTGTAYGYTF; DNA: TGTGCCAGCAACACTGGGACAGCCTATGGCTACACCTTC
V: TRBV7-9; J: TRBJ1-1; size: .; D: .; CDR3: CASSLGLQGRQAFF; DNA: TGTGCCAGCAGCTTAGGGTTGCAGGGGAGGCAAGCTTTCTTT
V: TRBV18; J: TRBJ1-1; size: .; D: .; CDR3: CASSPPQLSTEAFF; DNA: TGTGCCAGCTCACCACCACAGCTCAGTACTGAAGCTTTCTTT
V: TRBV5-1; J: TRBJ1-1; size: .; D: .; CDR3: CASSLDANTEAFF; DNA: TGCGCCAGCAGCTTGGACGCAAACACTGAAGCTTTCTTT
V: TRBV6-1; J: TRBJ2-3; size: .; D: .; CDR3: CAGRQTSTDTQYF; DNA: TGTGCCGGCAGGCAGACTAGCACAGATACGCAGTATTTT
V: TRBV23-1; J: TRBJ1-5; size: .; D: TRBD1; CDR3: CASSQSRDRFSNQPQHF; DNA: TGCGCCAGCAGCCAGAGCCGGGACAGGTTTAGCAATCAGCCCCAGCATTTT
V: TRBV18; J: TRBJ1-2; size: .; D: .; CDR3: CASSPPYDSDYGYTF; DNA: TGTGCCAGCTCACCACCTTATGACAGTGACTATGGCTACACCTTC
V: TRBV7-9; J: TRBJ2-5; size: .; D: .; CDR3: CASSDLRWGRKEETQYF; DNA: TGTGCCAGCAGCGATCTAAGGTGGGGGCGGAAAGAAGAGACCCAGTACTTC
V: TRBV4-1; J: TRBJ1-2; size: once; D: TRBD1; CDR3: CASSLSKTQTGVNYGYTF; DNA: TGCGCCAGCAGCCTCTCAAAGACACAGACAGGGGTTAACTATGGCTACACCTTC
V: TRBV7-2; J: TRBJ2-1; size: .; D: TRBD1; CDR3: CASSWTGLYNEQFF; DNA: TGTGCCAGCAGCTGGACAGGCCTATACAATGAGCAGTTCTTC
V: TRBV19; J: TRBJ1-1; size: .; D: .; CDR3: CASKVQVRVTEAFF; DNA: TGTGCCAGTAAAGTACAGGTGCGGGTCACTGAAGCTTTCTTT
V: TRBV4-1; J: TRBJ2-5; size: .; D: TRBD2; CDR3: CASSQATSGEQETQYF; DNA: TGCGCCAGCAGCCAGGCAACTAGCGGGGAACAAGAGACCCAGTACTTC
V: TRBV13; J: TRBJ2-2; size: .; D: .; CDR3: CASSLGQFAGELFF; DNA: TGTGCCAGCAGCTTAGGCCAATTCGCCGGGGAGCTGTTTTTT
V: TRBV6-1; J: TRBJ1-1; size: .; D: .; CDR3: CASSGPQDMNTEAFF; DNA: TGTGCCAGCTCAGGGCCCCAAGACATGAACACTGAAGCTTTCTTT